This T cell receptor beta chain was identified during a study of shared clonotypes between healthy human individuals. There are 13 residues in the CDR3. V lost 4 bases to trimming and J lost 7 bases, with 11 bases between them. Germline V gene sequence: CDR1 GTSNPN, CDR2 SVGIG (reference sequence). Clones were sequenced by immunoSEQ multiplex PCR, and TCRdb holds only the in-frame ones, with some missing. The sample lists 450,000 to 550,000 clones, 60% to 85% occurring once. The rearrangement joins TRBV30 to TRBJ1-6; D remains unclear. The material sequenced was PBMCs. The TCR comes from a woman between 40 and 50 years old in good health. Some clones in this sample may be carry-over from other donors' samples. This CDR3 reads CAWKGGVNSPLHF. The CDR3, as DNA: TGTGCCTGGAAGGGAGGCGTAAATTCACCCCTCCACTTT.